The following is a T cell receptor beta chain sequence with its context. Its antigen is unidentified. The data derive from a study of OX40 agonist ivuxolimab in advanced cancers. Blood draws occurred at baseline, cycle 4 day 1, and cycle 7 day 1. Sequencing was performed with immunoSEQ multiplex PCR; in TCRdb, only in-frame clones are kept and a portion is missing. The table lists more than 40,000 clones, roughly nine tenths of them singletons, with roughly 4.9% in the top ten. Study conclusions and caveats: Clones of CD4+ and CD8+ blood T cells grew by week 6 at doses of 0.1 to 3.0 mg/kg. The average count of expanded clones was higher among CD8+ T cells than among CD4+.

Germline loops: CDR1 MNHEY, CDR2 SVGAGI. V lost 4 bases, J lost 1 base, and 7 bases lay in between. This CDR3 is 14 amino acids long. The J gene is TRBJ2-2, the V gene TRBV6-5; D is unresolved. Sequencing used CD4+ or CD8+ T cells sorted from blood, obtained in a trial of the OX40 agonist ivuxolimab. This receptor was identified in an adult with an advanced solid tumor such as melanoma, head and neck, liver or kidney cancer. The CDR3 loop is CASSLYRNTGELFF. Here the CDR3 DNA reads TGTGCCAGCAGTTTGTACCGGAACACCGGGGAGCTGTTTTTT.